The entry that follows covers one TCR beta chain sequence. This sample was included in a study of cytomegalovirus exposure and HLA in healthy donors. Vbeta (60) and Jbeta (13) primers were used in the PCR. Produced via immunoSEQ multiplex PCR; TCRdb's table is partial and in-frame only. The table lists around 150,000 clones, about 65% of them singletons. V gave up 7 bases and J gave up 7 bases; unmatched junction bases: 6. This CDR3 spans 13 amino acids. CDR1 MNHEY and CDR2 SVGAGI come from the germline V gene. The sequenced sample was PBMCs. The receptor comes from a woman aged 18-35 years in good health and CMV-seropositive. V usage is TRBV6-5 and J usage is TRBJ2-1, with 8 bases fitting TRBD1. In nucleotides, the CDR3 is TGTGCCAGCACCTTTGGGACAGGTAATGAGCAGTTCTTC. Its protein is CASTFGTGNEQFF.